Presented here are 20 T cell receptor beta chains from one specimen sequenced in a study of blood T cell repertoires in COVID-19 (dated by TCRdb to about 2020). Library method: the immunoSEQ multiplex PCR assay. This is the immuneACCESS table as TCRdb keeps it, with only in-frame sequences that have V and J called. A part of the clones is gone; compared with another copy, unresolved V genes explain less than half, and the rest is unexplained. The sample yields about 400,000 clones; over 75% were counted once. Around 1.9% of the sample is in the top ten clones. Sequences were obtained from PBMCs or T cells enriched from blood (not recorded which). The receptors were gathered from a man aged 35 to 55 in a cohort exposed to, infected with or recovered from COVID-19 (not recorded which).

The chain combines TRBV5-1 with TRBJ2-7, with a weak D call TRBD1 (6 bases). Looked up from germline, CDR1 is SGHRS and CDR2 is YFSETQ. This CDR3 contains 15 residues. Trimming left V 0 bases short and J 2 bases short, with 12 bases between. The CDR3 DNA is TGCGCCAGCAGCTTGGTGGGACACGGACCCTACGAGCAGTACTTC. Translated, it gives CASSLVGHGPYEQYF.

The CDR3 here is CASSPWSDTGELFF. CDR3 sequence (DNA): TGTGCCAGCTCCCCCTGGTCAGACACCGGGGAGCTGTTTTTT. The genes are TRBV18 and TRBJ2-2, with no clear D. The germline V gene has CDR1 KGHSH and CDR2 LQKENI. With 6 bases removed from V and 3 bases from J, the gap between germline ends came to 11 bases. CDR3 length: 14 amino acids.

The V and J genes are TRBV19 and TRBJ1-1; D uncertain. This CDR3 is built from 15 residues. Per germline, CDR1 LNHDA and CDR2 SQIVND (reference sequence). Trimming cost V 6 bases and J 0 bases, with 14 bases left between them. CDR3: CASRTTGRMNTEAFF. DNA of the CDR3: TGTGCCAGTAGAACCACGGGTCGGATGAACACTGAAGCTTTCTTT.

This clone was seen only once. The chain carries TRBV5-5 and TRBJ2-3, with 10 bases aligning to TRBD2. The V and J ends lost 2 bases and 1 base, in that order; junction bases with no gene match: 1. Germline assignment: CDR1 SGHKS and CDR2 YYEKEE (reference sequence). The CDR3 covers 15 residues. The CDR3 protein is CASSFGTSGTDTQYF. CDR3 nucleotides: TGTGCCAGCAGCTTCGGGACTAGCGGCACAGATACGCAGTATTTT.

V gene TRBV6-1 combines with J gene TRBJ2-7; no clear D. The CDR3 runs 15 residues. Germline assignment: CDR1 MNHNS and CDR2 SASEGT. V lost 3 bases and J lost 0, with 12 bases in between. The chain's CDR3 is CASSDELLSSYEQYF. CDR3 DNA sequence: TGTGCCAGCAGTGATGAACTGCTAAGCTCCTACGAGCAGTACTTC.

The chain carries TRBV6-6 and TRBJ2-1, with 12 nucleotides matching TRBD2. Trimming took 0 bases from V and 7 from J; bases not matched to a gene: 4. The germline gives CDR1 MNHNY, CDR2 SVGAGI (reference sequence). The length of the CDR3 is 16 residues. Written as DNA, the CDR3 is TGTGCCAGCAGTTACTCGCCTAGCGGGAGGGTAAATGAGCAGTTCTTC. It encodes CASSYSPSGRVNEQFF.

The V call is TRBV10-3, the J call TRBJ2-1; 12 bases agree with TRBD2. Germline assignment: CDR1 ENHRY and CDR2 SYGVKD. The junction had 6 bases not matched to a gene; V was cut back by 3 bases and J by 9 bases. This CDR3 comprises 15 residues. The CDR3: CAISDTSGRMGEQFF. The CDR3, as DNA: TGTGCCATCAGTGATACTAGCGGGAGGATGGGTGAGCAGTTCTTC.

CDR3 protein: CASSSPGQLSGANVLTF. The DNA of the CDR3 is TGTGCCAGCAGCTCACCGGGACAGCTATCTGGGGCCAACGTCCTGACTTTC. This sequence joins TRBV7-3 and TRBJ2-6, with 7 bases fitting TRBD1. This CDR3 contains 17 residues. The trim removed 4 bases at V and 1 base at J, leaving 7 bases unmatched. Germline values: CDR1 SGHTA, CDR2 FQGTGA.

The chain recombines TRBV5-5 with TRBJ1-1, with 7 bases that match TRBD1. Germline V gene data show CDR1 as SGHKS and CDR2 as YYEKEE (reference sequence). Germline trimming cut 1 base from V and 1 base from J; bases unmatched to any gene: 1. The CDR3 spans 14 residues. Here the CDR3 DNA reads TGTGCCAGCAGCTTGACAGGGGCGAACACTGAAGCTTTCTTT. Protein: CASSLTGANTEAFF.

In its sample, this clone was seen a few times. The J gene is TRBJ2-1, the V gene TRBV9, with 7 bases aligning to TRBD2. There are 15 residues in the CDR3. V lost 3 bases, J lost 6 bases, and 9 bases stayed unmatched. Germline CDR1 and CDR2: SGDLS and YYNGEE. CDR3 sequence (DNA): TGTGCCAGCAGCGCCCAAGCGGGGTCCCTCAATGAGCAGTTCTTC. Amino acid sequence: CASSAQAGSLNEQFF. The variable domain in full, completed from reference TRBV9 and TRBJ2-1, reads DSGVTQTPKHLITATGQRVTLRCSPRSGDLSVYWYQQSLDQGLQFLIQYYNGEERAKGNILERFSAQQFPDLHSELNLSSLELGDSALYFCASSAQAGSLNEQFFGPGTRLTVL.

This rearrangement joins TRBV6-4 to TRBJ2-7, with 7 nucleotides matching TRBD1. Losses at the gene ends were 5 bases for V and 6 bases for J; bases not matched to a gene: 7. The CDR3 consists of 13 residues. Looked up from germline, CDR1 is MRHNA and CDR2 is SNTAGT. CDR3 nucleotide sequence: TGTGCCAGCAGTCCGATACCAGGGGGCGAGCAGTACTTC. Its translation is CASSPIPGGEQYF.

The table lists this clone with a count of one. The J gene is TRBJ1-6, the V gene TRBV6-1, with D uncertain. V dropped 1 base and J dropped 9 bases, with 10 bases sitting between them. CDR3 length: 14 residues. Germline V gene lookup returns CDR1 MNHNS and CDR2 SASEGT. The chain's CDR3 is CASSEEVGSSPLHF. The CDR3 DNA follows: TGTGCCAGCAGTGAAGAAGTAGGGAGTTCACCCCTCCACTTT.

The chain is built from TRBV29-1 and TRBJ1-1; 7 bases fit TRBD1. CDR3 size: 11 residues. The V segment lost 7 bases and the J segment 7 bases; nucleotides outside the gene matches: 6. Germline V CDR1 and CDR2: SQVTM, ANQGSEA. CDR3 DNA sequence: TGCAGCGGACAGGGTTTTGGTGAAGCTTTCTTT. Translating gives CSGQGFGEAFF. Complete variable domain (other parts from reference TRBV29-1 and TRBJ1-1): SAVISQKPSRDICQRGTSLTIQCQVDSQVTMMFWYRQQPGQSLTLIATANQGSEATYESGFVIDKFPISRPNLTFSTLTVSNMSPEDSSIYLCSGQGFGEAFFGQGTRLTVV.

The chain recombines TRBV5-1 with TRBJ2-7, with D possibly TRBD2 on 6 matching bases. The germline CDR1 and CDR2 sequences are SGHRS and YFSETQ. The CDR3 sequence is 14 residues long. Trimming removed 4 bases at V and 1 base at J, with 12 bases between. The CDR3, as DNA: TGCGCCAGCAGCGGGGGAGGACCATCCTACGAGCAGTACTTC. This sequence encodes CASSGGGPSYEQYF.

This clone was found once. Here the CDR3 DNA reads TGTGCCAGCAGTCCCGGACAGGGCAGGGTTCGGACTGAAGCTTTCTTT. Translating gives CASSPGQGRVRTEAFF. J is TRBJ1-1 and V is TRBV7-2, with 8 positions matching TRBD1. From germline, CDR1 is SGHTA and CDR2 FQGNSA. The trim removed 6 bases at V and 5 bases at J, leaving 14 bases unmatched. The CDR3 is 16 residues long.

The J gene is TRBJ1-1, the V gene TRBV5-4; 9 bases map to TRBD1. V shed 4 bases, J shed 3 bases, and the junction held 4 bases outside the gene matches. Germline CDR1 and CDR2: SGHNT and YYREEE (reference sequence). The CDR3 spans 14 residues. Here the CDR3 reads CASSTGQGDTEAFF. CDR3 sequence (DNA): TGTGCCAGCAGCACGGGACAGGGCGACACTGAAGCTTTCTTT.

The rearrangement uses TRBV6-5 and TRBJ1-1; D may be TRBD1 (6 bases). CDR3 length: 15 amino acids. V lost 6 bases and J lost 3, with 17 bases in between. The germline CDR1 and CDR2 sequences are MNHEY and SVGAGI. This CDR3 is CASSRGGNRDTEAFF. CDR3 coding DNA: TGTGCCAGCAGCCGCGGGGGCAATCGGGACACTGAAGCTTTCTTT.

About this clone: Germline is not matched at one junction end, which may reflect a read error. V usage is TRBV5-8 and J usage is TRBJ2-3; TRBD2 matches at 7 bases. The CDR3 contains 16 residues. Germline CDR1 SGHTS, CDR2 YDEGEE. The CDR3 DNA follows: TGTGCCAGCAGCGAACCTAGCGGCCCTAACACAGATGCGCAGTATTTT. It translates to CASSEPSGPNTDAQYF. The complete variable domain, with remaining parts taken from reference TRBV5-8 and TRBJ2-3, reads EAGVTQSPTHLIKTRGQQATLRCSPISGHTSVYWYQQALGLGLQFLLWYDEGEERNRGNFPPRFSGRQFPNYSSELNVNALELEDSALYLCASSEPSGPNTDAQYFGPGTRLTVL.

The chain has TRBV6-5 and TRBJ2-7; weak D call: TRBD1 (6 bases). V gave up 5 bases and J gave up 3 bases, with 8 bases separating them. The germline CDR1 and CDR2 sequences are MNHEY and SVGAGI. The CDR3 length is 12 residues. The CDR3 nucleotides are TGTGCCAGCAGTCAACAGGGCTACGAGCAGTACTTC. It codes for CASSQQGYEQYF.

This clone was observed a few times. The genes are TRBV5-4 and TRBJ1-2, with D unresolved. The CDR3 runs 16 residues. Trimming removed 0 bases from V and 4 bases from J, with 16 bases in between. CDR1 SGHNT and CDR2 YYREEE come from the germline V gene (reference sequence). CDR3 region: CASSLAGGSPAYGYTF. Written as DNA, the CDR3 is TGTGCCAGCAGCTTGGCCGGAGGGAGCCCTGCCTATGGCTACACCTTC.